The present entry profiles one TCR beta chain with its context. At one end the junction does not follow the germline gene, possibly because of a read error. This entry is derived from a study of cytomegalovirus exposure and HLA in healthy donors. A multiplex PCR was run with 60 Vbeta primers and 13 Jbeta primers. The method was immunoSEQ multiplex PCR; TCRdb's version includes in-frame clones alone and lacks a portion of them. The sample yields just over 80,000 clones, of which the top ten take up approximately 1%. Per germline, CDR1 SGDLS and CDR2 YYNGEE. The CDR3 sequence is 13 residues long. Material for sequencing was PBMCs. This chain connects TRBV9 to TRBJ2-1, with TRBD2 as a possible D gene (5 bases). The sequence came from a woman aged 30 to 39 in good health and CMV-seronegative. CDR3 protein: CDSSVLPRREQFF. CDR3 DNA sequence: TGTGACAGCAGCGTACTCCCGCGGAGGGAGCAGTTCTTC. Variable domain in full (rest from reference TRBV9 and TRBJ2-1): DSGVTQTPKHLITATGQRVTLRCSPRSGDLSVYWYQQSLDQGLQFLIQYYNGEERAKGNILERFSAQQFPDLHSELNLSSLELGDSALYFCDSSVLPRREQFFGPGTRLTVL.